This is a list of T cell receptor beta chains from one sample in a study of OX40 agonist ivuxolimab in advanced cancers. Sequenced by immunoSEQ multiplex PCR; TCRdb stores in-frame clones only, minus some. Found here are around 64,000 clones, approximately 80% of them singletons; the top ten hold about 2%. Sample: CD4+ or CD8+ T cells sorted from blood, taken in a trial of the OX40 agonist ivuxolimab. The source of these receptors is an adult with an advanced solid tumor such as melanoma, head and neck, liver or kidney cancer. CDR3s include the opening cysteine and the closing phenylalanine or tryptophan. Fields, in order: J gene, clone size, D gene, V gene, CDR3 protein, CDR3 DNA. A D gene is named only where the DNA matches it firmly. Clone size is shown for a subset of rows, as once, few, many or a class of expanded clone.

>TRBJ2-7|NA|NA|TRBV7-2
CASSDRVWAGEYEQYF
TGTGCCAGCAGCGACCGTGTTTGGGCAGGCGAGTACGAGCAGTACTTC
>TRBJ1-2|NA|NA|TRBV6-4
CASSDQTGSGGYTF
TGTGCCAGCAGTGACCAGACGGGTTCAGGGGGCTACACCTTC
>TRBJ2-7|NA|NA|TRBV18
CASSPQRVAIFSYEQYF
TGTGCCAGCTCACCCCAAAGGGTAGCAATTTTCTCCTACGAGCAGTACTTC
>TRBJ2-7|NA|NA|TRBV9
CASSAGQFTYEQYF
TGTGCCAGCAGCGCCGGACAGTTTACCTACGAGCAGTACTTC
>TRBJ2-5|few|NA|TRBV15
CATSRDGHGGETQYF
TGTGCCACCAGCAGAGATGGACACGGCGGAGAGACCCAGTACTTC
>TRBJ2-1|NA|NA|TRBV6-1
CASSANPPLASSSYNEQFF
TGTGCCAGCAGTGCGAATCCCCCCCTAGCGTCCAGCTCCTACAATGAGCAGTTCTTC
>TRBJ1-1|NA|TRBD1|TRBV6-5
CASSLGRRGLAFF
TGTGCCAGCAGTTTGGGTCGGAGGGGGCTGGCTTTCTTT
>TRBJ2-7|NA|TRBD1|TRBV5-1
CASSWRPGQGAYEQYF
TGCGCCAGCAGTTGGAGACCGGGACAGGGGGCCTACGAGCAGTACTTC
>TRBJ1-6|NA|NA|TRBV7-2
CASSSPSSLNYSPLHF
TGTGCCAGCAGCTCCCCCTCCTCTCTAAACTATTCACCCCTCCACTTT
>TRBJ2-2|NA|TRBD2|TRBV5-8
CASSLVEAGGPNTGELFF
TGTGCCAGCAGCTTGGTCGAAGCGGGGGGGCCGAACACCGGGGAGCTGTTTTTT
>TRBJ1-1|few|TRBD1|TRBV2
CASSSGGTEAFF
TGTGCCAGCAGTTCAGGGGGAACCGAAGCTTTCTTT